The 21 T cell receptor beta chains listed next were all sequenced from one sample in a study of T-cell memory formation after mild COVID-19. TCRdb called the 5' RACE reads again in MiXCR, with one record for every CDR3 protein. The data contain around 100,000 distinct CDR3 sequences, 22% of them singletons. Input material: PBMCs or a T cell subset sorted from them (not recorded which). Receptors originate from a man aged 18 to 29 who had mild COVID-19 (a few samples of this study predate the infection). Cell type and time point are not known.

This clonotype was detected a few times. This chain joins TRBV6-5 and TRBJ2-3, with 10 bases that match TRBD2. Per germline, CDR1 MNHEY and CDR2 SVGAGI. CDR3 size: 17 residues. V was clipped by 0 bases and J by 4 bases; unmatched bases: 7. The CDR3 loop is CASSYSMSGGAADTQYF. CDR3 coding DNA: TGTGCCAGCAGTTACTCGATGAGCGGGGGGGCGGCAGATACGCAGTATTTT.

The chain links TRBV4-1 to TRBJ1-2; D perhaps matches TRBD1 (6 bases). Trimming removed 4 bases at V and 4 bases at J, with 10 bases between. The V gene's germline CDR1 is MGHRA and CDR2 YSYEKL. There are 13 residues in the CDR3. DNA for the CDR3: TGCGCCAGCAGCCTAGGGGGAGCCTATGGCTACACCTTC. Translated, it gives CASSLGGAYGYTF.

In nucleotides, the CDR3 is TGCGCCAGCAGCCAAGTTGAGGACACTCTGTTTTTT. Protein product: CASSQVEDTLFF. The chain combines TRBV4-1 with TRBJ1-4, with a weak D call TRBD1 (5 bases). Germline assignment: CDR1 MGHRA and CDR2 YSYEKL. The V and J ends lost 1 base and 14 bases respectively, with 11 bases between them. This CDR3 region has 12 residues.

The chain couples TRBV6-6 to TRBJ1-1; 7 bases are a match to TRBD1. V dropped 0 bases and J dropped 0; count of bases not matched to a gene: 1. This CDR3 has 15 amino acids. Germline V gene lookup returns CDR1 MNHNY and CDR2 SVGAGI (reference sequence). CDR3 sequence: CASSYSGQMNTEAFF. In nucleotides, the CDR3 is TGTGCCAGCAGTTACTCGGGACAGATGAACACTGAAGCTTTCTTT.

This clonotype appeared a few times. The chain recombines TRBV6-6 with TRBJ1-5, with D perhaps matching TRBD1 (6 bases). The CDR3 spans 15 residues. Germline-derived CDR1 and CDR2 are MNHNY and SVGAGI (reference sequence). Deletions cut 3 bases from V and 5 bases from J, with 14 bases between. The CDR3: CASSYSRAGDQPQHF. The DNA of the CDR3 is TGTGCCAGCAGTTATTCTAGGGCAGGGGATCAGCCCCAGCATTTT.

This rearrangement joins TRBV5-6 to TRBJ1-4; no definite D call. V lost 2 bases, J lost 5 bases, and 7 bases lay in between. The CDR3 loop spans 13 amino acids. Germline CDR1 is SGHDT and CDR2 is YYEEEE. The CDR3 is CASSFGGNEKLFF. The CDR3, as DNA: TGTGCCAGCAGCTTCGGCGGGAATGAAAAACTGTTTTTT.

The sample holds a few counts of this clonotype. This rearrangement joins TRBV27 to TRBJ2-5; D might be TRBD1 (6 bases). Per germline, CDR1 MNHEY and CDR2 SMNVEV (reference sequence). V dropped 6 bases and J dropped 5 bases, with 10 bases sitting between them. The CDR3 runs 12 residues. The CDR3 nucleotides are TGTGCCAGCAGACAGGGCGGCGAGACCCAGTACTTC. Its translation is CASRQGGETQYF.

This clonotype was seen only a few times. The CDR3 bases are TGTGCCAGCAGCTTAGAGCCCTACGAGCAGTACTTC. It translates to CASSLEPYEQYF. The chain combines TRBV7-9 with TRBJ2-7; no definite D call. The germline gives CDR1 SEHNR, CDR2 FQNEAQ (reference sequence). This CDR3 has 12 residues. V was cut by 1 base and J by 2 bases, with 3 bases left in between.

The chain is built from TRBV6-5 and TRBJ2-2, with no clear D. The germline V gene encodes CDR1 MNHEY and CDR2 SVGAGI. This CDR3 spans 12 amino acids. V lost 2 bases and J lost 5, with 3 bases in between. The CDR3 DNA follows: TGTGCCAGCAGTTACCCAACCGGGGAGCTGTTTTTT. Amino acids: CASSYPTGELFF.

V and J are TRBV7-2 and TRBJ1-2; D unclear. Trimming stripped 5 bases from V and 4 bases from J, with 5 bases between. CDR3 size: 11 residues. Looked up from germline, CDR1 is SGHTA and CDR2 is FQGNSA. The DNA for the CDR3 is TGTGCCAGCAGCGCGCTCTATGGCTACACCTTC. This encodes CASSALYGYTF.

The chain links TRBV20-1 to TRBJ2-2, with 9 bases fitting TRBD1. The J segment lost 4 bases and the V segment lost 6 bases, leaving 6 bases of the junction unmatched. Per germline, CDR1 DFQATT and CDR2 SNEGSKA (reference sequence). The length of the CDR3 is 14 residues. The CDR3: CSAQDRGGTGELFF. Here the CDR3 DNA reads TGCAGTGCCCAGGACAGGGGAGGCACCGGGGAGCTGTTTTTT.

This clonotype was counted between two and nine times. V and J are TRBV4-1 and TRBJ2-7; D is uncertain. CDR1 and CDR2 (germline): MGHRA, YSYEKL. This CDR3 region has 15 residues. Trimming shortened V by 0 bases and J by 1 base, and 10 bases separated the two germline ends. The CDR3 sequence: CASSQDPGSSYEQYF. The CDR3 DNA follows: TGCGCCAGCAGCCAAGACCCAGGCAGTTCCTACGAGCAGTACTTC.

The table lists this clonotype with a few counts. The rearrangement joins TRBV10-3 to TRBJ2-7; TRBD2 matches at 11 bases. The CDR3 has 14 amino acids. Germline trimming cut 10 bases from V and 3 bases from J; bases unmatched to any gene: 8. The germline V gene has CDR1 ENHRY and CDR2 SYGVKD. This CDR3 reads CATSLAGGLYEQYF. Written as DNA, the CDR3 is TGTGCCACTTCCTTAGCGGGGGGGCTCTACGAGCAGTACTTC.

The chain uses TRBV6-2 or TRBV6-3 and TRBJ2-3; D remains unclear. V dropped 6 bases and J dropped 4 bases, with 8 bases sitting between them. The germline CDR1 and CDR2 sequences are MNHEY and SVGEGT. The CDR3 runs to 12 residues. The CDR3 coding sequence is TGTGCCAGCAGGAGGTCGGCAGATACGCAGTATTTT. Translating it yields CASRRSADTQYF.

This clonotype was seen only a few times. The CDR3 DNA follows: TGTGCCACCACAGGGGAGGAAAGGGAGCAGTACTTC. It translates to CATTGEEREQYF. This sequence joins TRBV6-6 and TRBJ2-7; possibly TRBD1 for D (7 bases). Trimming removed 10 bases from V and 7 bases from J, with 17 bases in between. The CDR3 contains 12 residues. Per the germline V gene, CDR1 is MNHNY and CDR2 is SVGAGI (reference sequence).

This clonotype showed up just a few times. The V gene is TRBV7-9, the J gene TRBJ2-3; D is ambiguous. The ends were cut back, 3 bases at V and 4 bases at J, with 5 bases in the middle. The CDR3 is 12 residues long. Germline CDR1 SEHNR, CDR2 FQNEAQ (reference sequence). The CDR3 region has the DNA TGTGCCAGCAGCTTTCCTGCAGATACGCAGTATTTT. This codes for CASSFPADTQYF.

The chain couples TRBV6-5 to TRBJ1-1; D call uncertain. The CDR3 spans 13 residues. Germline V gene data show CDR1 as MNHEY and CDR2 as SVGAGI. The V end lost 0 bases, the J end lost 8 bases, and 10 bases lay between the germline ends. The CDR3 nucleotides read TGTGCCAGCAGTTACTCAGGAGGAGGGGAAGCTTTCTTT. Translation gives CASSYSGGGEAFF.

This clonotype has a count of ten or more. The chain is built from TRBV27 and TRBJ1-1, with a possible D match to TRBD1 (6 bases). The CDR3 is 13 residues long. Trimming shortened V by 4 bases and J by 1 base, and 7 bases separated the two germline ends. Germline V gene data show CDR1 as MNHEY and CDR2 as SMNVEV (reference sequence). The chain's CDR3 is CASSSTGNTEAFF. CDR3 bases: TGTGCCAGCAGTTCGACAGGGAACACTGAAGCTTTCTTT.

This clonotype was counted a few times. This chain uses TRBV3-2 with TRBJ1-5. TRBV3-2 is designated a pseudogene. CDR3 length equals 17 residues. CDR3 in amino acids: CASSQDFSRFSNQPQHF. As DNA, the CDR3 is TGTGCCAGCAGCCAAGATTTTAGCAGGTTTAGCAATCAGCCCCAGCATTTT.

J is TRBJ2-5 and V is TRBV7-2; TRBD2 is a possible D gene (6 bases). This CDR3 is built from 15 residues. The V and J ends lost 5 bases and 4 bases respectively, with 17 bases between them. Germline values: CDR1 SGHTA, CDR2 FQGNSA. For the CDR3, the DNA is TGTGCCAGCAGCGGCTCCGGGGGTACAGGAGAGACCCAGTACTTC. Residues: CASSGSGGTGETQYF.

The CDR3 region has the DNA TGTGCCAGCAGCCCCGGGGGCGGCAGTCATGACTATGGCTACACCTTC. It yields the protein CASSPGGGSHDYGYTF. The chain is built from TRBV7-3 and TRBJ1-2, with D possibly matching TRBD1 (6 bases). Germline V gene sequence: CDR1 SGHTA, CDR2 FQGTGA. CDR3 length: 16 amino acids. With 5 bases removed from V and 3 bases from J, the gap between germline ends came to 19 bases. Combining the CDR3 with reference TRBV7-3 and TRBJ1-2 gives the whole variable domain GAGVSQTPSNKVTEKGKYVELRCDPISGHTALYWYRQSLGQGPEFLIYFQGTGAADDSGLPNDRFFAVRPEGSVSTLKIQRTERGDSAVYLCASSPGGGSHDYGYTFGSGTRLTVV.